This TCR delta chain was identified in a study of γδ T cells in repeated Plasmodium falciparum infection. Whole-study context: Donors had four controlled P. falciparum NF54 infections over roughly 590 days.

CDR3 length: 15 residues. CDR1 is TSWWSYY, CDR2 QGS, per germline. Deletions cut 0 bases from V and 0 bases from J, with 8 bases between. This clone occurred many times. Bulk repertoires came from Vgamma9/Vdelta2+ or Vdelta2-negative gammadelta T cells flow-sorted from PBMC. TCRdb reran clone calling via CATT on the multiplex PCR reads. Among 85,000 to 90,000 delta-chain clones, almost 1.5% were seen once, and the ten largest hold just under 9%. This chain connects TRDV1 to TRDJ1; weak D call: TRDD3 (6 bases). The sample comprised gamma-delta T cells from blood. This sequence was found in a pool of human donors (malaria-infected and uninfected, not separated). CDR3 amino acids: CALGELPGDTDKLIF. The DNA of the CDR3 is TGTGCTCTTGGGGAACTACCTGGGGACACCGATAAACTCATCTTT.